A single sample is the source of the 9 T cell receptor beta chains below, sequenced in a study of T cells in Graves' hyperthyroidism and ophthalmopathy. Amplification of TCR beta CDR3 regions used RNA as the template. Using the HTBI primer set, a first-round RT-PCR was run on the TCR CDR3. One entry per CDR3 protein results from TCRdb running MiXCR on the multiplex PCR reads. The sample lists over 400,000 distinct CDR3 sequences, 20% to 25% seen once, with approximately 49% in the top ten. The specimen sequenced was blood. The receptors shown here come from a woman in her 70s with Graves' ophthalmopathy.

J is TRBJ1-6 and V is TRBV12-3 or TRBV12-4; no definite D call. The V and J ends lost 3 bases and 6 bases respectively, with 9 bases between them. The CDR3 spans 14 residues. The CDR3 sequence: CASSFGATNSPLHF. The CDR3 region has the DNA TGTGCCAGCAGTTTTGGCGCAACTAATTCACCCCTCCACTTT.

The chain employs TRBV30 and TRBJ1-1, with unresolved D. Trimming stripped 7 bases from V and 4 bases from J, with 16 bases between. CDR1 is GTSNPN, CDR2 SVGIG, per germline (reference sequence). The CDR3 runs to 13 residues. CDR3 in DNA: TGTGCCTTAAGTCGGGAGAGGGTCACTGAAGCTTTCTTT. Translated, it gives CALSRERVTEAFF.

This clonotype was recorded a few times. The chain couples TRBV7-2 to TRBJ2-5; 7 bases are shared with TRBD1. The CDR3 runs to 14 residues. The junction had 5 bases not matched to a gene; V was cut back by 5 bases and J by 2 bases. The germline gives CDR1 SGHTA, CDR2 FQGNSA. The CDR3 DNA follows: TGTGCCAGCAGCCCCCCGGGACAGCAAGAGACCCAGTACTTC. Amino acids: CASSPPGQQETQYF.

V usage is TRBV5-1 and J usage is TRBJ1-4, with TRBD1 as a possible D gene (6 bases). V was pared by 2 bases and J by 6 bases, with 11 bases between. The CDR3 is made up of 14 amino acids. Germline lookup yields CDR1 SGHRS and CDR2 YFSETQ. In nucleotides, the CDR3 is TGCGCCAGCAGCTTTTCAGGGGTCGATGAAAAACTGTTTTTT. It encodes CASSFSGVDEKLFF.

The CDR3 spells CASSQRTSNQPQHF. In nucleotides, the CDR3 is TGTGCCAGTAGTCAGCGAACTAGCAATCAGCCCCAGCATTTT. This chain links TRBV19 with TRBJ1-5; unclear D gene. V was pared by 5 bases and J by 0 bases, with 8 bases between. This CDR3 has 14 residues. Germline V CDR1 and CDR2: LNHDA, SQIVND (reference sequence).

CDR3 region: CSAPGGLEEKLFF. CDR3 coding DNA: TGCAGTGCTCCAGGGGGTTTGGAAGAAAAACTGTTTTTT. The chain couples TRBV20-1 to TRBJ1-4; 7 positions agree with TRBD1. The length of the CDR3 is 13 residues. Germline values: CDR1 DFQATT, CDR2 SNEGSKA (reference sequence). V lost 5 bases to trimming and J lost 8 bases; unmatched junction nucleotides: 8.

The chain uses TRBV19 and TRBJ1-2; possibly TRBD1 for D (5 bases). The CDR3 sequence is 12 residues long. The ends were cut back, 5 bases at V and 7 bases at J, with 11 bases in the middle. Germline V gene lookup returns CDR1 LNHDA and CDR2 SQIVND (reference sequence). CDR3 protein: CASSLRQTGYTF. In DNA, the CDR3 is TGTGCCAGTAGTCTCCGACAGACTGGCTACACCTTC. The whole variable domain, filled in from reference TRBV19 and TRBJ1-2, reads DGGITQSPKYLFRKEGQNVTLSCEQNLNHDAMYWYRQDPGQGLRLIYYSQIVNDFQKGDIAEGYSVSREKKESFPLTVTSAQKNPTAFYLCASSLRQTGYTFGSGTRLTVV.

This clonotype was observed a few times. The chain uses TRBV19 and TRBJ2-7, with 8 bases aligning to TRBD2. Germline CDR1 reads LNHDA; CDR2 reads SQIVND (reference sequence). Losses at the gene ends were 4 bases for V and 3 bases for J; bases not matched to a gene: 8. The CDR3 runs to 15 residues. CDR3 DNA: TGTGCCAGTAGTAAGTCGGGACTAGTCTTCTACGAGCAGTACTTC. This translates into CASSKSGLVFYEQYF.

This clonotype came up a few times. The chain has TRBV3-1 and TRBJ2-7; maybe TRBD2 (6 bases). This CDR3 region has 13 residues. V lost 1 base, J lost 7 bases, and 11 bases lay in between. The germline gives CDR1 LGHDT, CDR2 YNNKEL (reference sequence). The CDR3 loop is CASSQVGGREQYF. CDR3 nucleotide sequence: TGTGCCAGCAGCCAAGTGGGGGGTCGGGAGCAGTACTTC.